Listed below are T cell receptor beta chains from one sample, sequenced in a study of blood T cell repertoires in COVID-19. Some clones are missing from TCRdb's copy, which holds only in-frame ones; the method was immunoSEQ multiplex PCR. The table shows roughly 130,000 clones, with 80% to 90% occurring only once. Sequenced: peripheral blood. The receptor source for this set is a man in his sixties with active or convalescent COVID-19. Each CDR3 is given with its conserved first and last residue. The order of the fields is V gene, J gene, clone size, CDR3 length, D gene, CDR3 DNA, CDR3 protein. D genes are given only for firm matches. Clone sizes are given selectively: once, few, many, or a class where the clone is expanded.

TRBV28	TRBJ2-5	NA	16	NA	TGTGCCAGCAGTTCCCTCGGGCAGGGGAAAGTTGAGACCCAGTACTTC	CASSSLGQGKVETQYF
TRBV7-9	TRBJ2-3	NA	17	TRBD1	TGTGCCAGCAGCCAAAACATCCTTGGACAGGGCCGGTTTGGGCAGTATTTT	CASSQNILGQGRFGQYF
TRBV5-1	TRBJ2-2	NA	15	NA	TGCGCCAGCAGCTTGCTAGCATCGAACACCGGGGAGCTGTTTTTT	CASSLLASNTGELFF
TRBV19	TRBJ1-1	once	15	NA	TGTGCCAGTAGTATAACAGGGAACTCGCACACTGAAGCTTTCTTT	CASSITGNSHTEAFF
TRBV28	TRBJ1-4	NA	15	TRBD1	TGTGCCAGCAGTTTCGGGTCACAGGGGGGGGGAAAACTGTTTTTT	CASSFGSQGGGKLFF
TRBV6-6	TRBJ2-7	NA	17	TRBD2	TGTGCCAGCAGTCCTTGGACTAGCGGGAGGATATACGACGAGCAGTACTTC	CASSPWTSGRIYDEQYF
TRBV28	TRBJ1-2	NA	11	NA	TGTGCCAGCGCCGGGAGCTATGGCTACACCTTC	CASAGSYGYTF
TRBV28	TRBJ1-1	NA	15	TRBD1	TGTGCCAGCATCGGGACAGGGGGCTTGATCACTGAAGCTTTCTTT	CASIGTGGLITEAFF
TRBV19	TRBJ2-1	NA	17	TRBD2	TGTGCCAGTAGTATAGCAAGGACTAGCGGGAACTACAATGAGCAGTTCTTC	CASSIARTSGNYNEQFF
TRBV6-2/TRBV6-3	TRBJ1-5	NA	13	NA	TGTGCCAGCAGTCCCCCCACAGGCTTCTCCCAGCATTTT	CASSPPTGFSQHF
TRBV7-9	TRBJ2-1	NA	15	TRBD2	TGTGCCAGCAGCAGGGACCTCGGGGGGAGGGTCGCCCAGTTCTTC	CASSRDLGGRVAQFF
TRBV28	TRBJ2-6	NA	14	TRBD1	TGTGCCAGCAGTCTCCCGACAGGGACCAACGTCCTGACTTTC	CASSLPTGTNVLTF
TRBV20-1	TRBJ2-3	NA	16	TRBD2	TGCAGTGCTAGTCTCCGTTCAGCGGGAGTGGCAGATACGCAGTATTTT	CSASLRSAGVADTQYF
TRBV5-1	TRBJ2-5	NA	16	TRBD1	TGCGCCAGCAGCTTGGCCGCACAGGGGGCCCAAGAGACCCAGTACTTC	CASSLAAQGAQETQYF
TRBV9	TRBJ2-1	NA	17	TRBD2	TGTGCCAGCAGCACTACTAGCGGGAGGGGATCCTACAATGAGCAGTTCTTC	CASSTTSGRGSYNEQFF
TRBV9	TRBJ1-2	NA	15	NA	TGTGCCAGCAGCGTAGACCGCGGGGGAGGCTATGGCTACACCTTC	CASSVDRGGGYGYTF
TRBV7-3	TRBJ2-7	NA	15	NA	TGTGCCAGCAGCTTAAACTCCCTCCCTAGCAACGAGCAGTACTTC	CASSLNSLPSNEQYF
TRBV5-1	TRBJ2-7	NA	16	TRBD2	TGCGCCAGCAGCTTGGGGGGAGCGGGAGGCGACTACGAGCAGTACTTC	CASSLGGAGGDYEQYF
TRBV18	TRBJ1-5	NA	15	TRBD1	TGTGCCAGCTCCAGGGACAGGGGGTCCAATCAGCCCCAGCATTTT	CASSRDRGSNQPQHF
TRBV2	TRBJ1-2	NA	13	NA	TGTGCCAGCAGGGAGGGTCCCTTCTATGGCTACACCTTC	CASREGPFYGYTF
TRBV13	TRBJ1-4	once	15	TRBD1	TGTGCCAGCAGCTTAGGGGGACAGGAGAATGAAAAACTGTTTTTT	CASSLGGQENEKLFF
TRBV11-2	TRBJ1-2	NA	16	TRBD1	TGTGCCAGCAGCCCCGTACAGGGGCCTTCTAACTATGGCTACACCTTC	CASSPVQGPSNYGYTF
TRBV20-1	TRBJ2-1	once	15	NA	TGCAGTGCTAGTACGTGGGAGGAGGCCTACAATGAGCAGTTCTTC	CSASTWEEAYNEQFF
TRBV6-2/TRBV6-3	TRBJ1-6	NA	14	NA	TGTGCCAGCAGTTACGAGCTTTATAATTCACCCCTCCACTTT	CASSYELYNSPLHF
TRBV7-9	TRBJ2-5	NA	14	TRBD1	TGTGCCAGCAGCCTCAACAGGGGCCAAGAGACCCAGTACTTC	CASSLNRGQETQYF
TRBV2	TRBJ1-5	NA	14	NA	TGTGCCAGCACCCTGCAGGGGAGCAATCAGCCCCAGCATTTT	CASTLQGSNQPQHF
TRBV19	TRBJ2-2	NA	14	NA	TGTGCCAGTAGTATACAGGGGAGAGCCGGGGAGCTGTTTTTT	CASSIQGRAGELFF
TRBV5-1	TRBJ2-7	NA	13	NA	TGCGCCAGCAGCTTGGACAGAGCCTACGAGCAGTACTTC	CASSLDRAYEQYF
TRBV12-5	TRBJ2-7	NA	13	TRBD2	TGTGCTAGTGGTCATAGCGGGAGCGGCGAGCAGTACTTC	CASGHSGSGEQYF
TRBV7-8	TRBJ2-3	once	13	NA	TGTGCCAGCAGCTTAGCGCTGAGAGGCACGCAGTATTTT	CASSLALRGTQYF
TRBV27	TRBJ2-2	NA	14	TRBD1	TGTGCCAGTCGAAGGACAGGGGTTGACGGGGAGCTGTTTTTT	CASRRTGVDGELFF
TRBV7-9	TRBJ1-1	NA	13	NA	TGTGCCAGCAGCGTTAGCCTGAACACTGAAGCTTTCTTT	CASSVSLNTEAFF
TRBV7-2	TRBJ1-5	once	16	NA	TGTGCCAGCAGCTTAGCACCGGGTTTGAATAATCAGCCCCAGCATTTT	CASSLAPGLNNQPQHF